These 27 T cell receptor beta chains share one sample of origin, sequenced in a study of blood T cell repertoires in COVID-19 (dated by TCRdb to 2019 to 2021). Library generation was performed with the immunoSEQ multiplex PCR assay. TCRdb carries this immuneACCESS record with in-frame sequences only. Its versions omit some clonotypes, under half of them owing to an unresolved V gene in the studies checked, with the rest unexplained. For this sample the table gives 79,000 or so clones, of which roughly 84% were detected only once. The top ten clonotypes cover around 9.9% of the sample. The sample taken for sequencing was peripheral blood. Every receptor here comes from a man aged 55 to 70 with COVID-19, enrolled during active disease.

This rearrangement joins TRBV5-1 to TRBJ2-7; 8 bases are shared with TRBD1. J was trimmed by 4 bases and V by 4 bases; bases with no gene match: 7. This CDR3 region has 14 residues. Looked up from germline, CDR1 is SGHRS and CDR2 is YFSETQ. This chain's CDR3 is CASSPGTGSYEQYF. In DNA form, the CDR3 reads TGCGCCAGCAGCCCCGGGACAGGTAGTTACGAGCAGTACTTC. The whole variable domain, remainder taken from reference TRBV5-1 and TRBJ2-7, is KAGVTQTPRYLIKTRGQQVTLSCSPISGHRSVSWYQQTPGQGLQFLFEYFSETQRNKGNFPGRFSGRQFSNSRSEMNVSTLELGDSALYLCASSPGTGSYEQYFGPGTRLTVT.

About this clone: One junction end does not reproduce the germline sequence, and a read error may be involved. The chain joins TRBV5-6 to TRBJ1-5; D uncertain. The CDR3 has 14 amino acids. CDR1 and CDR2 from the germline V gene are SGHDT and YYEEEE. For the CDR3, the DNA is TGTGCCAGCAGCTTGTCCGAGGGCAAACAGCCCCAGCATTTT. Translated, it gives CASSLSEGKQPQHF.

The chain has TRBV28 and TRBJ1-5; D might be TRBD1 (5 bases). The CDR3 contains 16 residues. Trimming took off 5 bases at V and 1 base at J, with 15 bases between the two ends. From germline, CDR1 is MDHEN and CDR2 SYDVKM. The CDR3 is CASSVPGRQSNQPQHF. In nucleotides, the CDR3 is TGTGCCAGCAGTGTACCGGGTCGACAGAGCAATCAGCCCCAGCATTTT.

This clone was counted once. The genes are TRBV6-5 and TRBJ1-6; 10 bases agree with TRBD1. This CDR3 has 14 amino acids. Germline values: CDR1 MNHEY, CDR2 SVGAGI. J gave up 10 bases and V 6 bases, and 6 bases lay outside the gene matches. The CDR3 DNA is TGTGCCAGCAGCCCGGGACAGGGGCCCTCACCCCTCCACTTT. It encodes CASSPGQGPSPLHF.

V usage is TRBV5-1 and J usage is TRBJ2-2, with 8 nucleotides matching TRBD1. V trimming: 1 base; J trimming: 4 bases; junction bases outside the gene matches: 6. This CDR3 is 16 amino acids long. CDR1 is SGHRS, CDR2 YFSETQ, per germline. The CDR3 DNA reads as TGCGCCAGCAGCTTGCAGGCAGGGGGCAGCACCGGGGAGCTGTTTTTT. Amino acid sequence: CASSLQAGGSTGELFF.

This clone showed up just a few times. This chain connects TRBV7-2 to TRBJ2-1; D possibly corresponds to TRBD2 (6 bases). CDR1 is SGHTA and CDR2 is FQGNSA in the germline V gene. V lost 4 bases to trimming and J lost 3 bases, with 16 bases between them. This CDR3 has 16 residues. The CDR3 DNA follows: TGTGCCAGCAGCTCAGCGACGGGGGACCTCTACAATGAGCAGTTCTTC. Translation: CASSSATGDLYNEQFF.

This chain uses TRBV28 with TRBJ1-5; D remains unclear. The CDR3 spans 18 residues. Trimming removed 2 bases from V and 0 bases from J, with 17 bases in between. The germline CDR1 and CDR2 sequences are MDHEN and SYDVKM. CDR3 in amino acids: CASSLPLVGRYSNQPQHF. The CDR3 bases are TGTGCCAGCAGTTTACCGTTGGTTGGTAGATATAGCAATCAGCCCCAGCATTTT.

The J gene is TRBJ2-7, the V gene TRBV6-5; 10 bases match TRBD1. The J segment lost 2 bases and the V segment lost 7 bases, leaving 5 bases of the junction unmatched. This CDR3 region has 14 residues. Looked up from germline, CDR1 is MNHEY and CDR2 is SVGAGI. The CDR3 loop reads CASKGQGEAYEQYF. The CDR3 DNA is TGTGCCAGCAAAGGACAGGGGGAGGCCTACGAGCAGTACTTC.

The chain is built from TRBV10-1 and TRBJ2-1; 9 bases are a match to TRBD2. The germline CDR1 and CDR2 sequences are WNHNN and SYGVQD (reference sequence). There are 16 residues in the CDR3. Trimming cost V 0 bases and J 8 bases; bases outside gene matches: 8. CDR3 sequence reads: CASSESKLAGGDEQFF. CDR3 nucleotide sequence: TGCGCCAGCAGTGAGTCGAAACTAGCGGGTGGGGATGAGCAGTTCTTC.

This chain links TRBV4-2 with TRBJ2-7, with D possibly being TRBD2 (5 bases). Germline V CDR1 and CDR2: LGHNA, YNFKEQ. V lost 1 base and J lost 3, with 7 bases in between. There are 13 residues in the CDR3. CDR3 sequence (DNA): TGTGCCAGCAGCCAAGGGGGAGTCTACGAGCAGTACTTC. Translated, it gives CASSQGGVYEQYF.

This clone was counted once. The rearrangement joins TRBV6-4 to TRBJ1-5; D is unresolved. CDR3 length: 14 residues. V was trimmed by 3 bases and J by 7 bases, leaving 13 bases between them. Germline V lookup: CDR1 MRHNA, CDR2 SNTAGT. The DNA for the CDR3 is TGTGCCAGCAGTGAAACCGGGAGAGGACAGCCCCAGCATTTT. This encodes CASSETGRGQPQHF.

This clone was observed a few times. This sample includes further DNA sequences coding for the same CDR3. The chain carries TRBV29-1 and TRBJ1-5; tentative D call: TRBD1 (5 bases). The germline V gene encodes CDR1 SQVTM and CDR2 ANQGSEA. Trimming removed 4 bases at V and 0 bases at J, with 10 bases between. The CDR3 covers 14 residues. The CDR3 protein is CSVVGTDSNQPQHF. In nucleotides, the CDR3 is TGCAGCGTTGTGGGGACTGATAGCAATCAGCCCCAGCATTTT. Together with reference TRBV29-1 and TRBJ1-5, the CDR3 gives the full variable domain: SAVISQKPSRDICQRGTSLTIQCQVDSQVTMMFWYRQQPGQSLTLIATANQGSEATYESGFVIDKFPISRPNLTFSTLTVSNMSPEDSSIYLCSVVGTDSNQPQHFGDGTRLSIL.

This clone appeared a single time. This chain links TRBV10-3 with TRBJ2-7, with 11 bases aligning to TRBD2. The germline gives CDR1 ENHRY, CDR2 SYGVKD. The CDR3 covers 14 residues. V was pared by 7 bases and J by 5 bases, with 7 bases of the junction left unmatched. The CDR3 DNA reads TGTGCCATCAACCCGGGACTAGCGGTGGACGAGCAGTACTTC. This codes for CAINPGLAVDEQYF.

The V call is TRBV30, the J call TRBJ1-1; D is undetermined. The germline gives CDR1 GTSNPN, CDR2 SVGIG (reference sequence). The CDR3 length is 13 residues. V lost 5 bases, J lost 5 bases, and 15 bases lay in between. CDR3 region: CAWSLGGRTEAFF. DNA of the CDR3: TGTGCCTGGTCCTTAGGAGGACGGACTGAAGCTTTCTTT.

In this sample, this clone turned up once. This rearrangement joins TRBV12-3 or TRBV12-4 to TRBJ1-1, with D perhaps matching TRBD1 (6 bases). This CDR3 contains 13 residues. The V and J ends lost 4 bases and 10 bases respectively, with 16 bases between them. CDR3 DNA: TGTGCCAGCAGTTACGAGGGAACAGGGTCAGCTTTCTTT. This gives the protein CASSYEGTGSAFF.

This clone was detected a few times. CDR3 protein: CASSLTGGAGQPQHF. The CDR3 coding sequence is TGCGCCAGCAGCCTGACGGGGGGCGCGGGTCAGCCCCAGCATTTT. The rearrangement links TRBV5-1 to TRBJ1-5; possibly TRBD1 for D (6 bases). Germline loops: CDR1 SGHRS, CDR2 YFSETQ. The CDR3 has 15 residues. Trimming took 4 bases from V and 6 from J, leaving 17 bases between them.

The rearrangement joins TRBV6-1 to TRBJ1-3; 12 bases are shared with TRBD1. Trimming at V came to 6 bases and at J to 1 base, leaving 13 bases not matched to a gene. From germline, CDR1 is MNHNS and CDR2 SASEGT. The length of the CDR3 is 19 residues. The CDR3 region is CASSESGDRGPLSGNTIYF. The CDR3 region has the DNA TGTGCCAGCAGCGAAAGCGGGGACAGGGGGCCCTTGTCTGGAAACACCATATATTTT.

This rearrangement joins TRBV11-2 to TRBJ1-2, with 7 bases that match TRBD1. The junction had 4 bases not matched to a gene; V was cut back by 4 bases and J by 8 bases. Per the germline V gene, CDR1 is SGHAT and CDR2 is FQNNGV. The CDR3 has 12 residues. CDR3 sequence reads: CASSSTGNGYTF. The CDR3 DNA reads TGTGCCAGCAGCTCGACAGGGAACGGCTACACCTTC.

This chain connects TRBV7-6 to TRBJ2-1, with 8 positions matching TRBD2. Trimming cost V 0 bases and J 7 bases; bases outside gene matches: 14. Germline-derived CDR1 and CDR2 are SGHVS and FNYEAQ. The CDR3 totals 18 residues. CDR3: CASSLAQGRGGQSNEQFF. The CDR3, as DNA: TGTGCCAGCAGCTTAGCTCAGGGACGGGGGGGACAATCTAATGAGCAGTTCTTC.

The gene calls are TRBV10-1 and TRBJ2-3; 8 bases align to TRBD1. The junction had 3 bases not matched to a gene; V was cut back by 6 bases and J by 4 bases. Germline loops: CDR1 WNHNN, CDR2 SYGVQD (reference sequence). CDR3 length equals 13 residues. For the CDR3, the DNA is TGCGCCAGCAGACGGGACAGGTCAGATACGCAGTATTTT. Its protein product is CASRRDRSDTQYF.

Only one count was recorded for this clone. This chain links TRBV4-1 with TRBJ1-1; no clear D. This CDR3 comprises 15 residues. Germline CDR1 reads MGHRA; CDR2 reads YSYEKL. V was clipped by 1 base and J by 1 base, with 10 bases between them. The CDR3 sequence is CASSQGRGSNTEAFF. DNA of the CDR3: TGCGCCAGCAGCCAAGGTCGAGGATCGAACACTGAAGCTTTCTTT.

This chain links TRBV28 with TRBJ1-2; 8 nucleotides align to TRBD1. Germline V gene data show CDR1 as MDHEN and CDR2 as SYDVKM. The CDR3 length is 13 residues. J lost 6 bases, V lost 6 bases, and 6 bases had no gene match. The CDR3, as DNA: TGTGCCAGCAGACGGGACAGGCAGGATGGCTACACCTTC. Translation: CASRRDRQDGYTF.

This rearrangement joins TRBV18 to TRBJ1-1, with D possibly TRBD1 on 6 matching bases. The germline V and J ends were trimmed by 3 bases and 4 bases, with 12 bases remaining between them. The CDR3 extends over 14 amino acids. Germline assignment: CDR1 KGHSH and CDR2 LQKENI. CDR3 region: CASSPNRDGTEAFF. The DNA for the CDR3 is TGTGCCAGCTCACCGAACAGGGATGGCACTGAAGCTTTCTTT.

The rearrangement joins TRBV7-2 to TRBJ1-5; D unclear. Trimming pared 1 base from V and 5 bases from J, leaving 9 bases between. Germline CDR1 is SGHTA and CDR2 is FQGNSA. The CDR3 contains 14 residues. This CDR3 is CASSLGTRYQPQHF. The CDR3 nucleotides read TGTGCCAGCAGCTTAGGAACCAGATATCAGCCCCAGCATTTT.

The rearrangement uses TRBV5-4 and TRBJ1-3; 9 positions agree with TRBD1. The CDR3 loop spans 17 amino acids. CDR1 SGHNT and CDR2 YYREEE come from the germline V gene (reference sequence). J was trimmed by 0 bases and V by 8 bases; bases with no gene match: 12. The CDR3 DNA follows: TGTGCCAGTTCTAGGCCGGGACAGGGCAACTCTGGAAACACCATATATTTT. Amino acid sequence: CASSRPGQGNSGNTIYF.

The chain carries TRBV30 and TRBJ1-2; TRBD1 might be the D (5 bases). The CDR3 sequence is 14 residues long. Germline V gene sequence: CDR1 GTSNPN, CDR2 SVGIG (reference sequence). V lost 1 base and J lost 6, with 15 bases in between. The CDR3 sequence is CAWSDPGVLDGYTF. CDR3 DNA: TGTGCCTGGAGTGATCCGGGGGTACTGGATGGCTACACCTTC.

This chain connects TRBV3-1 (or the pseudogene TRBV3-2) to TRBJ1-2; the match to TRBD1 covers 12 bases. Germline assignment: CDR1 LGHDT and CDR2 YNNKEL (reference sequence). Germline trimming cut 0 bases from V and 4 bases from J; bases unmatched to any gene: 12. The CDR3 extends over 19 amino acids. The CDR3 region has the DNA TGTGCCAGCAGCCAAGATTCAGGGACAGGGGGCGCGATAGGCTATGGCTACACCTTC. Its protein product is CASSQDSGTGGAIGYGYTF.